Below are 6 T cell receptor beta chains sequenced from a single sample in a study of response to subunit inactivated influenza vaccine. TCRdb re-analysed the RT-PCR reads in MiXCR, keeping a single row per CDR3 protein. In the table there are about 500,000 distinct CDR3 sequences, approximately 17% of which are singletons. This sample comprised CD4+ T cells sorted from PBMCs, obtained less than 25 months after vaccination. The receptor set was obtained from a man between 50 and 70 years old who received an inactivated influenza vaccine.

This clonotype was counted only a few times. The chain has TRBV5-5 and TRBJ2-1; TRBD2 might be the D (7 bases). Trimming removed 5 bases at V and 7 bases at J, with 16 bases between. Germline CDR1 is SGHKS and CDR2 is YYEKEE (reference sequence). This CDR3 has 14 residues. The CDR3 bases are TGTGCCAGCAGTTCATACGGGGGGCAAAATGAGCAGTTCTTC. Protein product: CASSSYGGQNEQFF.

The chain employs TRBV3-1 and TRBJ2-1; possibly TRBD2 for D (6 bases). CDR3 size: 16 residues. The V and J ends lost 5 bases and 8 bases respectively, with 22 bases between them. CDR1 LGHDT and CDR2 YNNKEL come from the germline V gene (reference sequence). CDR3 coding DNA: TGTGCCAGCAGCTCAGGAGGGTTAGCGGCTACGGATGAGCAGTTCTTC. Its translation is CASSSGGLAATDEQFF.

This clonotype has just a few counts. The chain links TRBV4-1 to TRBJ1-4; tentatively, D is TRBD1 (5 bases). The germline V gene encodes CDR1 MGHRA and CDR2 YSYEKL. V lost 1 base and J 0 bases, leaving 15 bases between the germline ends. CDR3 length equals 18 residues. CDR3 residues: CASSQVRRGITTNEKLFF. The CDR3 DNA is TGCGCCAGCAGCCAAGTTCGGAGGGGTATAACAACTAATGAAAAACTGTTTTTT.

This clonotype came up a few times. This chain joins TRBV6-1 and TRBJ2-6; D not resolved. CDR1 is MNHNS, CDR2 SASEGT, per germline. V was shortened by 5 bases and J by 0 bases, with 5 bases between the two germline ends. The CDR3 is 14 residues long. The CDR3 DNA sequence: TGTGCCAGCAGTATCAGCTCTGGGGCCAACGTCCTGACTTTC. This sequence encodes CASSISSGANVLTF.

The CDR3 bases are TGTGCCAGCAGCCAAAGGATGCTAGCGGGGCCTAGCACAGATACGCAGTATTTT. Translating it yields CASSQRMLAGPSTDTQYF. The V and J genes are TRBV4-2 and TRBJ2-3; 9 nucleotides align to TRBD2. Germline V gene data show CDR1 as LGHNA and CDR2 as YNFKEQ. The CDR3 extends over 18 amino acids. The trim removed 2 bases at V and 0 bases at J, leaving 9 bases unmatched.

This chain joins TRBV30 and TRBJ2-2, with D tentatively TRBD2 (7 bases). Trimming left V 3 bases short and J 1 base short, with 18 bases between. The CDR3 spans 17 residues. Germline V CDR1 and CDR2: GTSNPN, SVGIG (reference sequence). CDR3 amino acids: CAWRLGGGGWNTGELFF. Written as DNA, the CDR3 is TGTGCCTGGAGACTCGGGGGCGGGGGCTGGAACACCGGGGAGCTGTTTTTT.